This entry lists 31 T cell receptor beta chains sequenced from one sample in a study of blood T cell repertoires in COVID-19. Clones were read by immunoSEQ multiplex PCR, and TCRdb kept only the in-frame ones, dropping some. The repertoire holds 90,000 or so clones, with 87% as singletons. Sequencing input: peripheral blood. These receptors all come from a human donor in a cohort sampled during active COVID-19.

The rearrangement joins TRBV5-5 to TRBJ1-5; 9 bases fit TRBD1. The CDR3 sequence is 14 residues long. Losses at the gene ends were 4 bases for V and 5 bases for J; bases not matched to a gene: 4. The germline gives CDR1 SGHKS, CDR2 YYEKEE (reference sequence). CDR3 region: CASSEGQGDQPQHF. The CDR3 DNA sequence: TGTGCCAGCAGCGAGGGACAGGGAGATCAGCCCCAGCATTTT.

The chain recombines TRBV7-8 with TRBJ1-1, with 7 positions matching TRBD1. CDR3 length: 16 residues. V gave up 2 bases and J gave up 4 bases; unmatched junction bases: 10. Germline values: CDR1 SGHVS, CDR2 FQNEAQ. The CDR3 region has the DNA TGTGCCAGCAGCTTACTTCAGGGGGACCTAAGCACTGAAGCTTTCTTT. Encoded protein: CASSLLQGDLSTEAFF.

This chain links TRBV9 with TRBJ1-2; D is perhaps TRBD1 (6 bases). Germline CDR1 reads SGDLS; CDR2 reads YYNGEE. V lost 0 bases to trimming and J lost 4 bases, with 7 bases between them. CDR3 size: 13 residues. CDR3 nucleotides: TGTGCCAGCAGCGTAGGGGACACCTATGGCTACACCTTC. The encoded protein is CASSVGDTYGYTF.

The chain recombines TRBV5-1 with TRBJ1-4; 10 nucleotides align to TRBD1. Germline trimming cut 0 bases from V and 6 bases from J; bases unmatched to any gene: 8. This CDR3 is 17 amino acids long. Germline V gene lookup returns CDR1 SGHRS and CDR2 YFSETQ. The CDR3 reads CASSLGVGDRGDEKLFF. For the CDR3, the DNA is TGCGCCAGCAGCTTGGGCGTGGGGGACAGGGGCGATGAAAAACTGTTTTTT. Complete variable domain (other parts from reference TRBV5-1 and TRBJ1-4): KAGVTQTPRYLIKTRGQQVTLSCSPISGHRSVSWYQQTPGQGLQFLFEYFSETQRNKGNFPGRFSGRQFSNSRSEMNVSTLELGDSALYLCASSLGVGDRGDEKLFFGSGTQLSVL.

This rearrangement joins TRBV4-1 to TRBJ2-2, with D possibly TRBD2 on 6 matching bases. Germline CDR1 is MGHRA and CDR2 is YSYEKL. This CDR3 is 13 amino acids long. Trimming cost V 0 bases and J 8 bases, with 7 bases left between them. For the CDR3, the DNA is TGCGCCAGCAGCCAAGAGGGGGGAGGGGAGCTGTTTTTT. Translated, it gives CASSQEGGGELFF.

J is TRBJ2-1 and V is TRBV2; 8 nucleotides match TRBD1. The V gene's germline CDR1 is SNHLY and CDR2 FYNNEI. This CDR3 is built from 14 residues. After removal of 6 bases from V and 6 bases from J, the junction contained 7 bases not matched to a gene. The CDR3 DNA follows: TGTGCCAGCAGAGGGGCAGGGGGCCTCAATGAGCAGTTCTTC. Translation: CASRGAGGLNEQFF.

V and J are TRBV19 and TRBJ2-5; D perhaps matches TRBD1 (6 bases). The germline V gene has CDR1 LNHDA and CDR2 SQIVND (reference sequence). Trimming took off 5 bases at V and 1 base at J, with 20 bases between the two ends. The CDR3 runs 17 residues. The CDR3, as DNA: TGTGCCAGTAGTCCTGGGGCCCTCCGAGGGGGCCAAGAGACCCAGTACTTC. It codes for CASSPGALRGGQETQYF.

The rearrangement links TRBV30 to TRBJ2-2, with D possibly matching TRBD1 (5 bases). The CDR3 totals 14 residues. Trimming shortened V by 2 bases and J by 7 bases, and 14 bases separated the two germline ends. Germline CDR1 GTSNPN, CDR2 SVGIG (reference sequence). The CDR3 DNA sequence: TGTGCCTGGAGTAGCCAGGGTATCGGCGGGGAGCTGTTTTTT. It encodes CAWSSQGIGGELFF.

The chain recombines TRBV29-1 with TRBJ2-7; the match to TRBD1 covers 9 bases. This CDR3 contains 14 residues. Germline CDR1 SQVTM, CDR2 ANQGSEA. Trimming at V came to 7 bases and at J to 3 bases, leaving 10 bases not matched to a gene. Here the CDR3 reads CSATGGTGLYEQYF. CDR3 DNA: TGCAGCGCTACGGGTGGGACAGGGCTCTACGAGCAGTACTTC.

CDR3 region: CASSPGMTGGFSDTQYF. CDR3 nucleotide sequence: TGTGCCAGCAGTCCCGGGATGACAGGGGGTTTCTCAGATACGCAGTATTTT. This chain connects TRBV6-6 to TRBJ2-3, with 9 bases aligning to TRBD1. Germline CDR1 and CDR2: MNHNY and SVGAGI (reference sequence). V shed 5 bases and J 4 bases; nucleotides not matched to a gene: 13. The CDR3 has 17 amino acids.

This CDR3 reads CAISEPDRVEVEQYF. The CDR3 nucleotides read TGTGCCATCAGTGAGCCGGACAGGGTGGAGGTCGAGCAGTACTTC. V gene TRBV10-3 combines with J gene TRBJ2-7; 8 positions match TRBD1. Losses at the gene ends were 2 bases for V and 6 bases for J; bases not matched to a gene: 9. Germline values: CDR1 ENHRY, CDR2 SYGVKD. The CDR3 has 15 residues.

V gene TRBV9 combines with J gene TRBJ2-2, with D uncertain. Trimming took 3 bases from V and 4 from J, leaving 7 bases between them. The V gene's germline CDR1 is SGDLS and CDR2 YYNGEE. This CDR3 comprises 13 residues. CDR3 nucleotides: TGTGCCAGCAGCGCTAGTGCCACCGGGGAGCTGTTTTTT. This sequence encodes CASSASATGELFF.

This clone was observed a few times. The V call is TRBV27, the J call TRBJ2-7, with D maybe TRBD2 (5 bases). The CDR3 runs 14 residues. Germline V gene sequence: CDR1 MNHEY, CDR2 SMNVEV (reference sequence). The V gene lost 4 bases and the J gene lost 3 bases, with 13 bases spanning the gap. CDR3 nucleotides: TGTGCCAGCAGTTCCACGGGAAGAGGCTACGAGCAGTACTTC. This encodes CASSSTGRGYEQYF.

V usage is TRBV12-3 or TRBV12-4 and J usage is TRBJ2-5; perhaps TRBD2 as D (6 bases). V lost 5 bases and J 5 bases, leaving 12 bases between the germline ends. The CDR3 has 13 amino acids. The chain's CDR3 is CASSTSYVETQYF. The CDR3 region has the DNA TGTGCCAGCAGTACTAGCTATGTGGAGACCCAGTACTTC.

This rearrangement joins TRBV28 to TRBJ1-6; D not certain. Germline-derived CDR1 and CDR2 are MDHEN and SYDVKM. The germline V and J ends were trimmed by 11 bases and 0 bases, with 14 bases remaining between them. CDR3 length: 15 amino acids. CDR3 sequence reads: CAVPEGSSYNSPLHF. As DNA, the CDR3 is TGTGCCGTCCCGGAGGGCAGCTCCTATAATTCACCCCTCCACTTT.

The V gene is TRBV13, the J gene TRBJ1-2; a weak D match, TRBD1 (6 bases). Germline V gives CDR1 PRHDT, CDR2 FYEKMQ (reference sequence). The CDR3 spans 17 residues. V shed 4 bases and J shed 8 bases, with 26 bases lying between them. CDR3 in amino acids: CASSSAGARGLGAGYTF. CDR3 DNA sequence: TGTGCCAGCAGCTCCGCGGGGGCCAGAGGATTGGGGGCGGGCTACACCTTC.

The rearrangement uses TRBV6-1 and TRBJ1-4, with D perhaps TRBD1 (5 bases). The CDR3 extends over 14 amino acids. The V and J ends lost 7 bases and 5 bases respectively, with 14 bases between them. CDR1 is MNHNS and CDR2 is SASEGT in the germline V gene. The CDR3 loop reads CASTKGEGNEKLFF. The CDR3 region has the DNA TGTGCCAGCACCAAAGGGGAGGGGAATGAAAAACTGTTTTTT.

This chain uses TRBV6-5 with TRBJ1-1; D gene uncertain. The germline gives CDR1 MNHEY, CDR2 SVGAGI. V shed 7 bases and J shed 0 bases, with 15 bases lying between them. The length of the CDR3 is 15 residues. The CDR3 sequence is CASTSRPGMNTEAFF. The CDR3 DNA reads TGTGCCAGCACGTCCCGCCCAGGCATGAACACTGAAGCTTTCTTT.

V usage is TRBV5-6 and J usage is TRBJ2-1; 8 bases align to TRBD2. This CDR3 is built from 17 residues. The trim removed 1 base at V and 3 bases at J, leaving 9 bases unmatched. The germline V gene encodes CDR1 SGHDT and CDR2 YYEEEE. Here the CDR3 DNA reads TGTGCCAGCAGCTTGTTTGGGCTAGCGGGTCTCTACAATGAGCAGTTCTTC. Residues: CASSLFGLAGLYNEQFF.

For the CDR3, the DNA is TGTGCCATTTTGGAAGGGACAGGAGGCTACGAGCAGTACTTC. Amino acid sequence: CAILEGTGGYEQYF. J is TRBJ2-7 and V is TRBV28; 8 bases agree with TRBD1. This CDR3 has 14 amino acids. The V segment lost 10 bases and the J segment 3 bases; nucleotides outside the gene matches: 11. Germline V CDR1 and CDR2: MDHEN, SYDVKM.

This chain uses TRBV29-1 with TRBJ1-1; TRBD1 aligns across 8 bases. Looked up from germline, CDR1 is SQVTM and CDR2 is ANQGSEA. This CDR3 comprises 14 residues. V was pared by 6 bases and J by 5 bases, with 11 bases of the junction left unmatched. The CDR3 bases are TGCAGCGTCCAGACAGGGGCGGGTAGAACTGAAGCTTTCTTT. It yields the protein CSVQTGAGRTEAFF.

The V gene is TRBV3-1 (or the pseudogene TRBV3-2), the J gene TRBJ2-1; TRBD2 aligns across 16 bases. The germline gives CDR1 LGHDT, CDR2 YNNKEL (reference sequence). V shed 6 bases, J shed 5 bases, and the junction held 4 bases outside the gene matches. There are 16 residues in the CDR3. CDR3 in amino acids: CASRGTSGRANNEQFF. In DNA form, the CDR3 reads TGTGCCAGCAGGGGGACTAGCGGGAGGGCCAACAATGAGCAGTTCTTC.

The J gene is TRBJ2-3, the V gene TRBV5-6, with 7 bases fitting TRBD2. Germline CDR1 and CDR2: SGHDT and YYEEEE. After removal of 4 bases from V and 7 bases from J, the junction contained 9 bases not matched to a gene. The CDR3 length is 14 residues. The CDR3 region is CASSESGERYTQYF. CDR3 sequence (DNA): TGTGCCAGCAGCGAAAGCGGGGAGCGATATACGCAGTATTTT.

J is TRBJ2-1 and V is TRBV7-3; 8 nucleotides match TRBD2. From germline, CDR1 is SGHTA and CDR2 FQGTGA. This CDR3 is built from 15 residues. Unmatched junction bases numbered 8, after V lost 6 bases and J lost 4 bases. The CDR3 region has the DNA TGTGCCAGCAGGAAGCAGGGACTAGGATACAATGAGCAGTTCTTC. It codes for CASRKQGLGYNEQFF. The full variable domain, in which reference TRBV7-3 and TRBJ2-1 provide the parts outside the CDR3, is GAGVSQTPSNKVTEKGKYVELRCDPISGHTALYWYRQSLGQGPEFLIYFQGTGAADDSGLPNDRFFAVRPEGSVSTLKIQRTERGDSAVYLCASRKQGLGYNEQFFGPGTRLTVL.

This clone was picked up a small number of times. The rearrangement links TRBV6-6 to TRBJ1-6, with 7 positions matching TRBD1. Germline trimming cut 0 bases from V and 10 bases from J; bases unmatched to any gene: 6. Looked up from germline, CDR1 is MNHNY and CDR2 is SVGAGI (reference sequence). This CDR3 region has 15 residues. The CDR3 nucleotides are TGTGCCAGCAGTTACTCGGGGCAGGGGGACTCACCCCTCCACTTT. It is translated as CASSYSGQGDSPLHF.

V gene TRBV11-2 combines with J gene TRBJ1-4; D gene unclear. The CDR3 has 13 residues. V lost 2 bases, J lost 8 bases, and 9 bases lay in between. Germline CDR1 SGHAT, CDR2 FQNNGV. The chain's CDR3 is CASSLLSGEKLFF. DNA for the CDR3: TGTGCCAGCAGCTTACTGTCGGGGGAAAAACTGTTTTTT. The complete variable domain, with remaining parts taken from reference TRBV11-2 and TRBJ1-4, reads EAGVAQSPRYKIIEKRQSVAFWCNPISGHATLYWYQQILGQGPKLLIQFQNNGVVDDSQLPKDRFSAERLKGVDSTLKIQPAKLEDSAVYLCASSLLSGEKLFFGSGTQLSVL.

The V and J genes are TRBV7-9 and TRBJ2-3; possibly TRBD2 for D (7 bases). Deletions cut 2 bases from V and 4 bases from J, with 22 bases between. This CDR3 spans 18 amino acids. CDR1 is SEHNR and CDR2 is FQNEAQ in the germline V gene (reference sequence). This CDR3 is CASSLRGRALHRADTQYF. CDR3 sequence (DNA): TGTGCCAGCAGCTTAAGGGGGAGGGCCCTCCATCGCGCAGATACGCAGTATTTT.

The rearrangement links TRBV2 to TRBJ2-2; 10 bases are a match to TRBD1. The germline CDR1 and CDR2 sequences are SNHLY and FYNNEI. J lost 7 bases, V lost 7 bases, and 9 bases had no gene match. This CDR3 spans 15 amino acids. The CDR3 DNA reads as TGTGCCAGCATCCCAAGGGACAGGGGAAGCGGGGAGCTGTTTTTT. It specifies CASIPRDRGSGELFF. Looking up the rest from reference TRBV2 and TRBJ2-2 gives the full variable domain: EPEVTQTPSHQVTQMGQEVILRCVPISNHLYFYWYRQILGQKVEFLVSFYNNEISEKSEIFDDQFSVERPDGSNFTLKIRSTKLEDSAMYFCASIPRDRGSGELFFGEGSRLTVL.

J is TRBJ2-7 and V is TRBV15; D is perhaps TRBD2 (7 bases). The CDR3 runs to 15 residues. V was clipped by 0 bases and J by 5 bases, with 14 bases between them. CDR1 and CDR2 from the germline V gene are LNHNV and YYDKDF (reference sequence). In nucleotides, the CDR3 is TGTGCCACCAGCAGAGATCACGGGGGGCTTAACGAGCAGTACTTC. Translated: CATSRDHGGLNEQYF.

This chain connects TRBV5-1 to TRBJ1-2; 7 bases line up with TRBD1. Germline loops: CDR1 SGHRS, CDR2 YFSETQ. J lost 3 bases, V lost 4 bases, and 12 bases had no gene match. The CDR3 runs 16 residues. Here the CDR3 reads CASSNRQGGKDYGYTF. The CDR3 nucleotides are TGCGCCAGCAGCAACCGACAGGGCGGTAAAGACTATGGCTACACCTTC.

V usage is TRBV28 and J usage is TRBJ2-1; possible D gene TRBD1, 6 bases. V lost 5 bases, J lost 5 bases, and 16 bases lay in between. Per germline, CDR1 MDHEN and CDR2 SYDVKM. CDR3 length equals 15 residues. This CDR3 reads CASSAPGQTHNEQFF. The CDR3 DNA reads TGTGCCAGCAGTGCTCCCGGACAGACTCACAATGAGCAGTTCTTC.